This T cell receptor (beta chain) was captured by sequencing in a study of T cell responses to AZD1222 COVID-19 vaccine. Background on the study: Analyses pooled second doses at about 4 or about 12 weeks.

Libraries were prepared by immunoSEQ multiplex PCR; TCRdb keeps only in-frame clonotypes and omits some of them. The sample yields over 100,000 clones, about 87% seen once. Germline-derived CDR1 and CDR2 are KGHSH and LQKENI. The CDR3 contains 14 residues. V was cut by 6 bases and J by 4 bases, with 16 bases left in between. For this clone: Its antigen is currently unknown.

Study-level points and caveats: Epitopes outside B.1.351 and B.1.1.7 mutated regions reportedly drew nearly half of spike TCRs. It should be noted that donors were predominantly white British and more often female, and clonal diversity was possibly underestimated.

The sample consisted of peripheral blood, taken on day 0 of AZD1222 vaccination. The chain has TRBV18 and TRBJ2-7, with D unresolved. The clonotype originates from an adult in good health. This chain's CDR3 is CASSPSPPPYEQYF. CDR3 coding DNA: TGTGCCAGCTCGCCGAGCCCCCCTCCTTACGAGCAGTACTTC.